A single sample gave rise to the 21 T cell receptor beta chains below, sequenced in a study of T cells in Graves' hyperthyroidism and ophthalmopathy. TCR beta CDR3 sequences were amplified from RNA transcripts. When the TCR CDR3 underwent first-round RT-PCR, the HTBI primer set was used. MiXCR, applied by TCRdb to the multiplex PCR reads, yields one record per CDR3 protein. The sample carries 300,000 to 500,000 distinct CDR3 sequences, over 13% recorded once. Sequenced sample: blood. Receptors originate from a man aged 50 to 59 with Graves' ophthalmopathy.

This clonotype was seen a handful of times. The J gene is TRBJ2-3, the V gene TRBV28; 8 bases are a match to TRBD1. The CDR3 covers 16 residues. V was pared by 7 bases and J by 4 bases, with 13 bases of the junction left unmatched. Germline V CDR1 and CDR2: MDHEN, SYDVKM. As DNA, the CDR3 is TGTGCCAGCATCATGTCCGGCCAGGGGGCATCAGATACGCAGTATTTT. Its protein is CASIMSGQGASDTQYF.

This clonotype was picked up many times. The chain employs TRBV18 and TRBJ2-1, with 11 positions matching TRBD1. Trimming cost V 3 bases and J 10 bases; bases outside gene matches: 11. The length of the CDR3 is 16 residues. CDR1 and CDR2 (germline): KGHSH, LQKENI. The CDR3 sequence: CASSPLRGQGANEQFF. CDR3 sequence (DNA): TGTGCCAGCTCACCTCTTCGAGGACAGGGGGCCAACGAGCAGTTCTTC. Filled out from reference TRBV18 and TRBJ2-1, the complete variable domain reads NAGVMQNPRHLVRRRGQEARLRCSPMKGHSHVYWYRQLPEEGLKFMVYLQKENIIDESGMPKERFSAEFPKEGPSILRIQQVVRGDSAAYFCASSPLRGQGANEQFFGPGTRLTVL.

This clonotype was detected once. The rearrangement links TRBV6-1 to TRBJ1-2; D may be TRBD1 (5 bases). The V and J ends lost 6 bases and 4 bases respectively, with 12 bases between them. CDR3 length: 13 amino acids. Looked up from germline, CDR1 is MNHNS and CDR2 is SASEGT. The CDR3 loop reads CASSWDFGYGYTF. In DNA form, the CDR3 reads TGTGCCAGCAGCTGGGACTTTGGCTATGGCTACACCTTC.

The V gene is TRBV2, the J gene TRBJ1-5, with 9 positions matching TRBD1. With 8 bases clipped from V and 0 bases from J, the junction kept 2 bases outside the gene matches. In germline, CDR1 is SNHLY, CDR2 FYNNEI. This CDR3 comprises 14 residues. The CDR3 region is CASLDRGSNQPQHF. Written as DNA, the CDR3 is TGTGCCAGCCTGGACAGGGGTAGCAATCAGCCCCAGCATTTT. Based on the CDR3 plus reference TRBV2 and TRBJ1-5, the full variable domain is EPEVTQTPSHQVTQMGQEVILRCVPISNHLYFYWYRQILGQKVEFLVSFYNNEISEKSEIFDDQFSVERPDGSNFTLKIRSTKLEDSAMYFCASLDRGSNQPQHFGDGTRLSIL.

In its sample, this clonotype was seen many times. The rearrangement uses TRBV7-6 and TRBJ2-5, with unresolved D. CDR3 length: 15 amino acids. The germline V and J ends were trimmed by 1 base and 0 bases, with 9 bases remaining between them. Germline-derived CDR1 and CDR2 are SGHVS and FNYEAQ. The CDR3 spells CASSLERAHQETQYF. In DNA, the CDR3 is TGTGCCAGCAGCTTAGAAAGAGCACACCAAGAGACCCAGTACTTC.

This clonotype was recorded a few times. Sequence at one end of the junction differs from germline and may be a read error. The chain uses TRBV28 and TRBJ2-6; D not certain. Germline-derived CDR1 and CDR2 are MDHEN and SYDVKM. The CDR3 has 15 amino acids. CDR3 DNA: TGTGCCGGCAGTTTATTGGATTCTGGGGCCAACGTCCTGACTTTC. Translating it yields CAGSLLDSGANVLTF.

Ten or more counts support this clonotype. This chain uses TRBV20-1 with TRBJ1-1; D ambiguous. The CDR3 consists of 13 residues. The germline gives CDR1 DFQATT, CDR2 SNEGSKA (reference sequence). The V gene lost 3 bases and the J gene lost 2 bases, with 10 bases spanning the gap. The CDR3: CSARKIGNTEAFF. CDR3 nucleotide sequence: TGCAGTGCTAGGAAAATTGGAAACACTGAAGCTTTCTTT.

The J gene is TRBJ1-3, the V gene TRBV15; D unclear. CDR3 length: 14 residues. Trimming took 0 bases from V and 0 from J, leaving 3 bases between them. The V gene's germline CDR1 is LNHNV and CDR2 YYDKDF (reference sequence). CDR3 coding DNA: TGTGCCACCAGCAGAGAAGACTCTGGAAACACCATATATTTT. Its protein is CATSREDSGNTIYF.

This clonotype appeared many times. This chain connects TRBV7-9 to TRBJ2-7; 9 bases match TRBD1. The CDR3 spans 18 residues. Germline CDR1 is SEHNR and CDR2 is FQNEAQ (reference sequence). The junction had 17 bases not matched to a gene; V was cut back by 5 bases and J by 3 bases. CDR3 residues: CASSGSSGTGQPVYEQYF. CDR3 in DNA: TGTGCCAGCAGCGGCAGTTCGGGGACAGGGCAGCCCGTCTACGAGCAGTACTTC. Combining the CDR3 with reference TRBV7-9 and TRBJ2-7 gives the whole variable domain DTGVSQNPRHKITKRGQNVTFRCDPISEHNRLYWYRQTLGQGPEFLTYFQNEAQLEKSRLLSDRFSAERPKGSFSTLEIQRTEQGDSAMYLCASSGSSGTGQPVYEQYFGPGTRLTVT.

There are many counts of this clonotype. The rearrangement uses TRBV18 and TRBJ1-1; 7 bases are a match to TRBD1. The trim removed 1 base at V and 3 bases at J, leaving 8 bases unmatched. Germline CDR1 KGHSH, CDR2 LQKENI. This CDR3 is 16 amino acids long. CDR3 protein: CASSPRDRVRDTEAFF. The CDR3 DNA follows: TGTGCCAGCTCACCACGAGACAGGGTGAGGGACACTGAAGCTTTCTTT.

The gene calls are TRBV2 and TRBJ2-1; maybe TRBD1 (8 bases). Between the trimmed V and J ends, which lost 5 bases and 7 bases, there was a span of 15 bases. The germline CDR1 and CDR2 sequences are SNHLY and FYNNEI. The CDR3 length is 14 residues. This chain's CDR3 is CASSITGGENEQFF. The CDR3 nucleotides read TGTGCCAGCAGTATTACAGGGGGGGAAAATGAGCAGTTCTTC. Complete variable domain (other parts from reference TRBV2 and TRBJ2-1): EPEVTQTPSHQVTQMGQEVILRCVPISNHLYFYWYRQILGQKVEFLVSFYNNEISEKSEIFDDQFSVERPDGSNFTLKIRSTKLEDSAMYFCASSITGGENEQFFGPGTRLTVL.

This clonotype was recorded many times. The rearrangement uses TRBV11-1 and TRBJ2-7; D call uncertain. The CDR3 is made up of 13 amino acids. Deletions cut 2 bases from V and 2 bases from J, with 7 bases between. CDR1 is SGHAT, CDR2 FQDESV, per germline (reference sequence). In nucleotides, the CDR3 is TGTGCCAGCAGCTTACTCCGGACCTACGAGCAGTACTTC. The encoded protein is CASSLLRTYEQYF. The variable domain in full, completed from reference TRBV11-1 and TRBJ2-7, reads EAEVAQSPRYKITEKSQAVAFWCDPISGHATLYWYRQILGQGPELLVQFQDESVVDDSQLPKDRFSAERLKGVDSTLKIQPAELGDSAMYLCASSLLRTYEQYFGPGTRLTVT.

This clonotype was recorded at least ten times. CDR3 sequence reads: CASSRGLGAENIQYF. CDR3 sequence (DNA): TGTGCCAGCTCACGTGGTTTGGGGGCGGAGAACATTCAGTACTTC. The chain couples TRBV18 to TRBJ2-4; D is perhaps TRBD1 (6 bases). The CDR3 is 15 residues long. From germline, CDR1 is KGHSH and CDR2 LQKENI. Deletions cut 4 bases from V and 7 bases from J, with 17 bases between.

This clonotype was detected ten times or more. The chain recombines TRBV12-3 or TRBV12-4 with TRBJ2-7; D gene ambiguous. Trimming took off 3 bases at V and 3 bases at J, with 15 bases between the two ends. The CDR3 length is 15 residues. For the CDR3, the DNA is TGTGCCAGCAGTTTCTCGTTAAACCCCTTCTACGAGCAGTACTTC. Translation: CASSFSLNPFYEQYF.

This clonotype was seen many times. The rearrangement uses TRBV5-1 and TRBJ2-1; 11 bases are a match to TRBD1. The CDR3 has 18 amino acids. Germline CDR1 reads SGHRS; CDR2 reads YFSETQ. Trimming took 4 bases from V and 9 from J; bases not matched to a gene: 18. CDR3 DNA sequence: TGCGCCAGCAGCCCTAAACCCTCCGGGACAGGGGGGGCGGGTGAGCAGTTCTTC. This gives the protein CASSPKPSGTGGAGEQFF.

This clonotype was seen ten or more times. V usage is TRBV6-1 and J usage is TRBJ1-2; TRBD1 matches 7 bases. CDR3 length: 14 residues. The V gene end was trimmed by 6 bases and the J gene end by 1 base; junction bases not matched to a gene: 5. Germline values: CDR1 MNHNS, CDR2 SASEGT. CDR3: CASREDRNNYGYTF. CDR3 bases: TGTGCCAGCAGGGAGGACAGGAATAACTATGGCTACACCTTC.

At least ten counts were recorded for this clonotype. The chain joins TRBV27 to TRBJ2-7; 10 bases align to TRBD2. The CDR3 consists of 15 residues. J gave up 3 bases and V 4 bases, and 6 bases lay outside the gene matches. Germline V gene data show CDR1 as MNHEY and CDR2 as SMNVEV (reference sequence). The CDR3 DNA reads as TGTGCCAGCAGTTACGAGGCTAGCGGGAGCTACGAGCAGTACTTC. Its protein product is CASSYEASGSYEQYF.

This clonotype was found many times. In nucleotides, the CDR3 is TGTGCCAGCAGTTACGAAGGAGCCCCTGGAAACACCATATATTTT. This sequence encodes CASSYEGAPGNTIYF. This chain connects TRBV6-5 to TRBJ1-3; no firm D call. V lost 2 bases and J 2 bases, leaving 10 bases between the germline ends. The CDR3 is 15 amino acids. Germline V gives CDR1 MNHEY, CDR2 SVGAGI.

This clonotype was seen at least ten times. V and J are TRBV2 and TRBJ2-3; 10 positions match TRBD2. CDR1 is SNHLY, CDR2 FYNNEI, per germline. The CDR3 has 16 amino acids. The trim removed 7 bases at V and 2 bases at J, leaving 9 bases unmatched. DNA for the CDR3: TGTGCCAGCAAAAAAACTAGCGGGACCTTCACAGATACGCAGTATTTT. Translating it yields CASKKTSGTFTDTQYF. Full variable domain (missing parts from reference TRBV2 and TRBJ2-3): EPEVTQTPSHQVTQMGQEVILRCVPISNHLYFYWYRQILGQKVEFLVSFYNNEISEKSEIFDDQFSVERPDGSNFTLKIRSTKLEDSAMYFCASKKTSGTFTDTQYFGPGTRLTVL.

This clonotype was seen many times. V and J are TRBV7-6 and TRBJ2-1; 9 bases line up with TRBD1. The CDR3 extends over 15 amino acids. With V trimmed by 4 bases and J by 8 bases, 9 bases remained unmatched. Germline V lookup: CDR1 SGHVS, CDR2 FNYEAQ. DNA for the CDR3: TGTGCCAGCAGCTCCGCCGGGACAGGGTTCCATGAGCAGTTCTTC. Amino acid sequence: CASSSAGTGFHEQFF.

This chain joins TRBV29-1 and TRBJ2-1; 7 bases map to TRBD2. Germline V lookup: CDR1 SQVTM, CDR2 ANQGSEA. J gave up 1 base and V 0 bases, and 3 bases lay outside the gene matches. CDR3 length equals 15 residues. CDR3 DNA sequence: TGCAGCGTTGAAGAAAGGGAGGGATCCTACAATGAGCAGTTCTTC. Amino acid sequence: CSVEEREGSYNEQFF.